Listed here are 12 T cell receptor beta chains from one sample, sequenced in a study of T cells in localized non-small cell lung cancer. Data came from immunoSEQ multiplex PCR; TCRdb stores just in-frame clones and leaves some out. The sample comprises some 1,700 clones, roughly 25% of which are singletons, and about 20% rests with the top ten. The material was normal lung tissue next to the tumor, obtained before any cancer treatment. The receptor source for this set is an older female donor with stage I lung adenocarcinoma.

V gene TRBV28 combines with J gene TRBJ1-3; tentatively, D is TRBD1 (6 bases). This CDR3 contains 15 residues. Germline assignment: CDR1 MDHEN and CDR2 SYDVKM. V lost 2 bases and J lost 2, with 10 bases in between. CDR3 sequence (DNA): TGTGCCAGCAGTTTAGGGGGCGGGGCTGGAAACACCATATATTTT. Amino acid sequence: CASSLGGGAGNTIYF.

V and J are TRBV30 and TRBJ2-3; the D gene is possibly TRBD2 (6 bases). The germline V gene has CDR1 GTSNPN and CDR2 SVGIG (reference sequence). The length of the CDR3 is 15 residues. Trimming cost V 2 bases and J 4 bases, with 16 bases left between them. CDR3: CAWSPPGLWADTQYF. The CDR3 region has the DNA TGTGCCTGGAGTCCTCCGGGACTTTGGGCAGATACGCAGTATTTT.

This clone was detected only once. This chain links TRBV19 with TRBJ2-2, with D perhaps TRBD1 (5 bases). This CDR3 spans 17 amino acids. V was clipped by 0 bases and J by 4 bases, with 15 bases between them. Germline CDR1 reads LNHDA; CDR2 reads SQIVND (reference sequence). In nucleotides, the CDR3 is TGTGCCAGTAGTATAGATAGGAGTGGGGCCCCCACCGGGGAGCTGTTTTTT. The encoded protein is CASSIDRSGAPTGELFF.

This clone has more than one count but fewer than ten. The chain has TRBV29-1 and TRBJ2-7; D unresolved. V lost 4 bases to trimming and J lost 7 bases, with 17 bases between them. Germline assignment: CDR1 SQVTM and CDR2 ANQGSEA. The CDR3 covers 13 residues. CDR3 in amino acids: CSVVVGDTGEQYF. For the CDR3, the DNA is TGCAGCGTTGTCGTAGGAGACACCGGGGAGCAGTACTTC.

The chain is built from TRBV28 and TRBJ1-4, with D perhaps TRBD1 (6 bases). The V end lost 4 bases, the J end lost 4 bases, and 10 bases lay between the germline ends. The CDR3 has 14 residues. Germline lookup yields CDR1 MDHEN and CDR2 SYDVKM. Here the CDR3 DNA reads TGTGCCAGCAGTTCGACAGGCGATAATGAAAAACTGTTTTTT. Encoded protein: CASSSTGDNEKLFF.

This clone has a handful of counts. V and J are TRBV6-8 and TRBJ2-1, with D tentatively TRBD2 (6 bases). Germline-derived CDR1 and CDR2 are MNHGY and SAAAGT. The CDR3 is 16 amino acids. The V and J ends lost 2 bases and 6 bases respectively, with 17 bases between them. The CDR3 loop is CASSYSRGTGVNEQFF. DNA of the CDR3: TGTGCCAGCAGTTACAGCCGGGGGACGGGCGTCAATGAGCAGTTCTTC.

The V call is TRBV10-2, the J call TRBJ2-2; a possible D gene is TRBD2 (6 bases). The V end lost 6 bases, the J end lost 5 bases, and 10 bases lay between the germline ends. Germline loops: CDR1 WSHSY, CDR2 SAAADI. The CDR3 has 13 amino acids. CDR3 loop: CASSPGRTGELFF. The DNA of the CDR3 is TGCGCCAGCAGCCCCGGGAGAACCGGGGAGCTGTTTTTT.

In this sample, this clone turned up a few times. V usage is TRBV6-8 and J usage is TRBJ1-2; TRBD1 matches 7 bases. This CDR3 region has 14 residues. In germline, CDR1 is MNHGY, CDR2 SAAAGT. V shed 4 bases, J shed 4 bases, and the junction held 6 bases outside the gene matches. The CDR3, as DNA: TGTGCCAGCAGTTCCCAGGGACAGATCTATGGCTACACCTTC. Its protein is CASSSQGQIYGYTF.

The chain is built from TRBV18 and TRBJ1-1; a possible D gene is TRBD1 (5 bases). The CDR3 totals 13 residues. The V and J ends lost 5 bases and 4 bases respectively, with 11 bases between them. Germline V lookup: CDR1 KGHSH, CDR2 LQKENI. CDR3 DNA sequence: TGTGCCAGCTCAGTGGGACGGGTCACTGAAGCTTTCTTT. This translates into CASSVGRVTEAFF.

The CDR3 loop reads CASSLGDRAETQYF. The CDR3, as DNA: TGCGCCAGCTCGCTCGGAGACAGGGCCGAGACCCAGTACTTC. The genes are TRBV10-2 and TRBJ2-5; 7 bases line up with TRBD1. J gave up 5 bases and V 8 bases, and 11 bases lay outside the gene matches. The CDR3 extends over 14 amino acids. From germline, CDR1 is WSHSY and CDR2 SAAADI.

This clone has a handful of counts. The chain combines TRBV9 with TRBJ2-7; D possibly corresponds to TRBD2 (5 bases). Germline lookup yields CDR1 SGDLS and CDR2 YYNGEE. V gave up 5 bases and J gave up 6 bases, with 12 bases separating them. This CDR3 contains 12 residues. This chain's CDR3 is CASSEGGTEQYF. The DNA for the CDR3 is TGTGCCAGCAGTGAGGGCGGAACCGAGCAGTACTTC.

This rearrangement joins TRBV29-1 to TRBJ2-1; D unresolved. The CDR3 length is 12 residues. Germline V gene data show CDR1 as SQVTM and CDR2 as ANQGSEA. V lost 5 bases and J lost 2, with 7 bases in between. In nucleotides, the CDR3 is TGCAGCGTTAACGGCGCCTACAATGAGCAGTTCTTC. Protein product: CSVNGAYNEQFF.